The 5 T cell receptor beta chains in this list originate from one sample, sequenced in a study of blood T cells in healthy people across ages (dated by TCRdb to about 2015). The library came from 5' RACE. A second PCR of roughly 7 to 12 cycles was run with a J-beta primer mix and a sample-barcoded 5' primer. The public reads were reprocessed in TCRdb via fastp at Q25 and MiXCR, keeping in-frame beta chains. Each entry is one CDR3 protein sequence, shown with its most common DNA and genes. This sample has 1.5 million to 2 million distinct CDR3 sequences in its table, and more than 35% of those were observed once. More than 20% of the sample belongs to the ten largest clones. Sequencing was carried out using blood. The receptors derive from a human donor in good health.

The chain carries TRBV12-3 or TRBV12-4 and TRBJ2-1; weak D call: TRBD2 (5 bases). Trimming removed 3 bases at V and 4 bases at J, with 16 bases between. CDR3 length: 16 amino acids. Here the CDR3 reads CASSLNGRAVYNEQFF. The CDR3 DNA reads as TGTGCCAGCAGTTTGAATGGGCGGGCGGTGTACAATGAGCAGTTCTTC.

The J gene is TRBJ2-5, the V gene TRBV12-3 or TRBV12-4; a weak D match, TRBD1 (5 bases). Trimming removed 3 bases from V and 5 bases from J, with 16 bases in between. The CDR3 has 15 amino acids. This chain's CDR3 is CASSFSWGRKETQYF. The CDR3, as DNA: TGTGCCAGCAGTTTCTCATGGGGCAGGAAGGAGACCCAGTACTTC.

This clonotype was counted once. The CDR3 nucleotides read TGCGCCAGCAGCCCAACTAGCGGGGGGGCCGTGGAGACCCAGTACTTC. Protein product: CASSPTSGGAVETQYF. The rearrangement joins TRBV4-1 to TRBJ2-5; 13 nucleotides agree with TRBD2. The CDR3 has 16 residues. Germline loops: CDR1 MGHRA, CDR2 YSYEKL. V lost 4 bases, J lost 5 bases, and 7 bases stayed unmatched.

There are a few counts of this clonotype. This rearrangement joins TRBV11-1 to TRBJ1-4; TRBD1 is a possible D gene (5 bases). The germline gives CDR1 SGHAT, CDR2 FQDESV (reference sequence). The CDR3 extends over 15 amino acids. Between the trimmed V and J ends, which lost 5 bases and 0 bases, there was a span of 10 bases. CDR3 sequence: CASSMQGATNEKLFF. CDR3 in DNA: TGTGCCAGCAGCATGCAGGGCGCAACTAATGAAAAACTGTTTTTT.

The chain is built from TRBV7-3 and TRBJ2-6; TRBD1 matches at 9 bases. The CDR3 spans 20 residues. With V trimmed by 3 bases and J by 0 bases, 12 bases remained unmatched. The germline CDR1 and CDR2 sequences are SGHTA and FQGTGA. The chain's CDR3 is CASSFSSGTGYLSGANVLTF. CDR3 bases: TGTGCCAGCAGCTTCTCGTCCGGGACAGGGTACCTCTCTGGGGCCAACGTCCTGACTTTC. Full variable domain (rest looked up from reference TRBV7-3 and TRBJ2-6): GAGVSQTPSNKVTEKGKYVELRCDPISGHTALYWYRQSLGQGPEFLIYFQGTGAADDSGLPNDRFFAVRPEGSVSTLKIQRTERGDSAVYLCASSFSSGTGYLSGANVLTFGAGSRLTVL.